This T cell receptor (beta chain) was observed in a study of breast tumors, draining lymph nodes, adjacent tissues. The lymph nodes were axillary draining lymph nodes from breast cancer patients. At least ten counts were recorded for this clonotype. CDR3 length equals 15 residues. V shed 2 bases and J shed 5 bases, with 16 bases lying between them. CDR1 and CDR2 from the germline V gene are SGHRS and YFSETQ. TCRdb analysed the multiplex PCR reads with MiXCR anew, one entry per CDR3 protein. The sample lists under 250,000 distinct CDR3 sequences, around 32% occurring once. The chain joins TRBV5-1 to TRBJ2-5, with D hard to call. The TCR was taken from a female donor with breast cancer. Some clones in this sample may be carry-over from other donors' samples. Sequenced material: axillary lymph node tissue. The chain's CDR3 is CASSFPVGRLETQYF. For the CDR3, the DNA is TGCGCCAGCAGCTTTCCGGTAGGGCGATTGGAGACCCAGTACTTC.